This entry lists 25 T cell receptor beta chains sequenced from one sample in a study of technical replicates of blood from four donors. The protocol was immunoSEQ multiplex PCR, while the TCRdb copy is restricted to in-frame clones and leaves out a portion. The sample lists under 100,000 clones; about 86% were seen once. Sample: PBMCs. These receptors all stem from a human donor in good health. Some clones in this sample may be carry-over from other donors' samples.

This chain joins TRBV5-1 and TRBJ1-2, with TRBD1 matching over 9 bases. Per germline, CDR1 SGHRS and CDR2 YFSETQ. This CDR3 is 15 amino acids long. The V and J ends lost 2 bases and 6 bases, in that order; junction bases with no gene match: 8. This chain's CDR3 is CASSLYRGLGDGYTF. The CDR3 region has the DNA TGCGCCAGCAGCTTATACAGGGGGCTGGGGGATGGCTACACCTTC.

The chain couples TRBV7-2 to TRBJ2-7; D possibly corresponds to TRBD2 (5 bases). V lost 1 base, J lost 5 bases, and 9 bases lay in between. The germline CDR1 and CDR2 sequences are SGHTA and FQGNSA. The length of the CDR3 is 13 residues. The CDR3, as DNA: TGTGCCAGCAGCTTAGTGGGGAGCCACGAGCAGTACTTC. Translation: CASSLVGSHEQYF.

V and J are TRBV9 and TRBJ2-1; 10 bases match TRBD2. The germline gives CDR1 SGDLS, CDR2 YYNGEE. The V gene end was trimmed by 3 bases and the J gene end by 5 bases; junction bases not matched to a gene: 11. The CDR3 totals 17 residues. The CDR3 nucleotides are TGTGCCAGCAGCGCCGATCCGGGACTAGCGCTGCACAATGAGCAGTTCTTC. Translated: CASSADPGLALHNEQFF.

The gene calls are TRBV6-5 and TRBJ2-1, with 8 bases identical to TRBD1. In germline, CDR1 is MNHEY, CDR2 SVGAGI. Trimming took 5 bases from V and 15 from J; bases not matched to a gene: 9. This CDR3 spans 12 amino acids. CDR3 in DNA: TGTGCCAGCAGTCATCGTGGACAGGGTACGTTCTTC. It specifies CASSHRGQGTFF.

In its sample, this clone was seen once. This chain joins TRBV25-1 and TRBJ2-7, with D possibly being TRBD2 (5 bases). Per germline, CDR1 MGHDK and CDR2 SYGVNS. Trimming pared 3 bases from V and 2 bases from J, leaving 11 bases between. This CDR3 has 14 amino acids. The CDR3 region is CASSDPGNPYEQYF. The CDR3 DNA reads TGTGCCAGCAGTGACCCCGGGAACCCCTACGAGCAGTACTTC.

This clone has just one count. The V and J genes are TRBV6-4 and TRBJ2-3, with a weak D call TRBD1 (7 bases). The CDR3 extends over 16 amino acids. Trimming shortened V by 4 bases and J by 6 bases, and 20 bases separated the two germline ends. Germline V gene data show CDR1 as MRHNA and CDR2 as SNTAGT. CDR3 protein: CASSVNRGTGADTQYF. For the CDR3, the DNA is TGTGCCAGCAGTGTGAACAGGGGTACGGGGGCGGATACGCAGTATTTT.

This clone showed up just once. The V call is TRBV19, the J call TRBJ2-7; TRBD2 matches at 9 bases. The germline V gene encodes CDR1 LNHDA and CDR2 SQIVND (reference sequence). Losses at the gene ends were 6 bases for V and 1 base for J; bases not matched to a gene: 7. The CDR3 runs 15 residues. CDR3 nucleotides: TGTGCCAGTAGCTATAGCGGGAGTGGGTCCTACGAGCAGTACTTC. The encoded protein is CASSYSGSGSYEQYF.

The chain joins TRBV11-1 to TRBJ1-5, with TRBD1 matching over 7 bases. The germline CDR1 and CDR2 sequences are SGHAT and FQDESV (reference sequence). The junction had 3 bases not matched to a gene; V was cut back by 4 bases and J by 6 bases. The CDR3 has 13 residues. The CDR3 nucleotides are TGTGCCAGCAGCTCACGACAGGGTCAGCCCCAGCATTTT. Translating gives CASSSRQGQPQHF. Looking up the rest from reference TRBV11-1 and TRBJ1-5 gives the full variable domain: EAEVAQSPRYKITEKSQAVAFWCDPISGHATLYWYRQILGQGPELLVQFQDESVVDDSQLPKDRFSAERLKGVDSTLKIQPAELGDSAMYLCASSSRQGQPQHFGDGTRLSIL.

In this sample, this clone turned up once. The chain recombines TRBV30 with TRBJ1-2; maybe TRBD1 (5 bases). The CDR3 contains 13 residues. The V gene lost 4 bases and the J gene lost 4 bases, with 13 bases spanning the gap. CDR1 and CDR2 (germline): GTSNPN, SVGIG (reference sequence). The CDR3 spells CAWNSGIFYGYTF. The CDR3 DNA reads TGTGCCTGGAATTCAGGGATTTTCTATGGCTACACCTTC.

The CDR3 nucleotides are TGTGCCAGCAACATATGGGGCAGCTCGAGCTCCTACGAGCAGTACTTC. This sequence encodes CASNIWGSSSSYEQYF. This sequence joins TRBV7-9 and TRBJ2-7; D perhaps matches TRBD1 (5 bases). This CDR3 spans 16 amino acids. V gave up 7 bases and J gave up 0 bases, with 19 bases separating them. Germline V gene lookup returns CDR1 SEHNR and CDR2 FQNEAQ (reference sequence).

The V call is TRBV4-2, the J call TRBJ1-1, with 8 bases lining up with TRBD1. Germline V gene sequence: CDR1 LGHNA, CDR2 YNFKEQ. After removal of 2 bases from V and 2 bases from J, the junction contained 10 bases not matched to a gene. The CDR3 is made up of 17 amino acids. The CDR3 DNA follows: TGTGCCAGCAGCCAAATTACCGGGACAGGAAGAAACACTGAAGCTTTCTTT. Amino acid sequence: CASSQITGTGRNTEAFF.

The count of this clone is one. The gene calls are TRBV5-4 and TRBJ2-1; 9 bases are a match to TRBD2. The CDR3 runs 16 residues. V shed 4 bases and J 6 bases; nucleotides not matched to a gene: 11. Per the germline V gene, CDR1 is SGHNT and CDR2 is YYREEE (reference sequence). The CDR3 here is CASSQKRGEHSNEQFF. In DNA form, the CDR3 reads TGTGCCAGCAGCCAAAAGCGGGGGGAACACTCCAATGAGCAGTTCTTC. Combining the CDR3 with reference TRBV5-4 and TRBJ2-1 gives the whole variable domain ETGVTQSPTHLIKTRGQQVTLRCSSQSGHNTVSWYQQALGQGPQFIFQYYREEENGRGNFPPRFSGLQFPNYSSELNVNALELDDSALYLCASSQKRGEHSNEQFFGPGTRLTVL.

CDR3 nucleotides: TGTGCCAGCTCTCAAAACAGGGACACTGAAGCTTTCTTT. Encoded protein: CASSQNRDTEAFF. The chain combines TRBV18 with TRBJ1-1, with a weak D call TRBD1 (6 bases). The CDR3 has 13 residues. Germline V gene sequence: CDR1 KGHSH, CDR2 LQKENI. V lost 6 bases and J 3 bases, leaving 11 bases between the germline ends.

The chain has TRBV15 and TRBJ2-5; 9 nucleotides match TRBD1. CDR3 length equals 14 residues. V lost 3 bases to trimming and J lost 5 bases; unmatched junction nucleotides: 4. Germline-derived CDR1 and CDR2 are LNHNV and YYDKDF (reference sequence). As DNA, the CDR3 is TGTGCCACCAGCAGGGGACAGGGAGCGGAGACCCAGTACTTC. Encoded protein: CATSRGQGAETQYF.

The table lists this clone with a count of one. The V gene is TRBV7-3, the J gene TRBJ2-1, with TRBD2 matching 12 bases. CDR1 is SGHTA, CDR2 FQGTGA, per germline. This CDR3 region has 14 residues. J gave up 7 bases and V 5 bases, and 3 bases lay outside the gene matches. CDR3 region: CASSVGTSGNEQFF. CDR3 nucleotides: TGTGCCAGCAGCGTCGGGACTAGCGGGAATGAGCAGTTCTTC.

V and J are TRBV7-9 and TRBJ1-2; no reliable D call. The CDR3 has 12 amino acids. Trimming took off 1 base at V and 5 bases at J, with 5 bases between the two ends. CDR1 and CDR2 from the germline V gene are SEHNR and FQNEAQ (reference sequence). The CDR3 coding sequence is TGTGCCAGCAGCTTAGACGGGTATGGCTACACCTTC. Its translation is CASSLDGYGYTF. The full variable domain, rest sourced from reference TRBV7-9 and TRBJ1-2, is DTGVSQNPRHKITKRGQNVTFRCDPISEHNRLYWYRQTLGQGPEFLTYFQNEAQLEKSRLLSDRFSAERPKGSFSTLEIQRTEQGDSAMYLCASSLDGYGYTFGSGTRLTVV.

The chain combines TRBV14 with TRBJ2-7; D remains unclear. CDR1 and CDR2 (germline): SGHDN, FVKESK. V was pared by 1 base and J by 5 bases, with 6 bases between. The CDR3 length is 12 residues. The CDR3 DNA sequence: TGTGCCAGCAGCCAAGTAGGAGACGAGCAGTACTTC. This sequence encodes CASSQVGDEQYF.

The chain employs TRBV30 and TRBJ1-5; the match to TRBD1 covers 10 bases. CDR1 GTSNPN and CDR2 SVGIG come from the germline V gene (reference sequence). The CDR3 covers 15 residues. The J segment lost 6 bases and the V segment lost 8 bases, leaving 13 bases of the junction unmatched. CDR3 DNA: TGTGCCGGATCATACGGGACAGGGGTTTCTCAGCCCCAGCATTTT. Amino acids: CAGSYGTGVSQPQHF.

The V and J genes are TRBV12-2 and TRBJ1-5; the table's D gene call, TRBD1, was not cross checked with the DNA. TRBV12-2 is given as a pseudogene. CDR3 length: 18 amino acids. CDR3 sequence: CASRLEDSHAGSNQPQHF. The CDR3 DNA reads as TGTGCAAGTCGCTTAGAGGACAGCCACGCGGGTAGCAATCAGCCCCAGCATTTT.

The CDR3 is CASSLIATGVSDTQYF. Written as DNA, the CDR3 is TGCGCCAGCAGCTTGATAGCGACAGGGGTGTCAGATACGCAGTATTTT. This rearrangement joins TRBV5-1 to TRBJ2-3; 8 bases match TRBD1. The trim removed 1 base at V and 4 bases at J, leaving 8 bases unmatched. The V gene's germline CDR1 is SGHRS and CDR2 YFSETQ. This CDR3 has 16 amino acids.

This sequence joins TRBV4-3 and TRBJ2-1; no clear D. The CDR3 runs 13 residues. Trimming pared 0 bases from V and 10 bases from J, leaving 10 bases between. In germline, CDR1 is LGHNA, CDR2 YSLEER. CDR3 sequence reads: CASSQERRPEQFF. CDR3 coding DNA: TGCGCCAGCAGCCAAGAGCGGCGGCCAGAGCAGTTCTTC.

The CDR3 DNA is TGCGCCAGCAGCTTGGAGAGCCGGTCCGGGGAGCTGTTTTTT. Translated: CASSLESRSGELFF. The chain recombines TRBV5-1 with TRBJ2-2; D uncertain. The CDR3 extends over 14 amino acids. Per the germline V gene, CDR1 is SGHRS and CDR2 is YFSETQ. V lost 0 bases to trimming and J lost 6 bases, with 9 bases between them.

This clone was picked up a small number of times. The DNA for the CDR3 is TGTGCCACCGCAGGGAGGTGGGAGCAGTACTTC. Residues: CATAGRWEQYF. V usage is TRBV2 and J usage is TRBJ2-7, with a weak D call TRBD2 (6 bases). Trimming took 10 bases from V and 7 from J, leaving 14 bases between them. The germline V gene has CDR1 SNHLY and CDR2 FYNNEI. The CDR3 has 11 amino acids.

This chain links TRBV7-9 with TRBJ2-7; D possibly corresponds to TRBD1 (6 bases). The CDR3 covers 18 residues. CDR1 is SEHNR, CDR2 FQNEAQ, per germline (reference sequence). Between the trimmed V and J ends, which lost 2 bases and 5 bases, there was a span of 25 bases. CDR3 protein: CASSLWHGPRQARNEQYF. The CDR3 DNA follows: TGTGCCAGCAGCTTATGGCACGGCCCCCGACAGGCAAGAAACGAGCAGTACTTC.

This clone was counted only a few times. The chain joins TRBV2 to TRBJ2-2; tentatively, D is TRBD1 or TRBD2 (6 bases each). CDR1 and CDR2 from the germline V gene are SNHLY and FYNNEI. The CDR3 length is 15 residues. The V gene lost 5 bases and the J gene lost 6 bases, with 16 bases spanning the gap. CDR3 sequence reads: CASSKGGLWSGELFF. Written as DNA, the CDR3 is TGTGCCAGCAGTAAAGGGGGGCTTTGGTCCGGGGAGCTGTTTTTT.